The subject of this entry is one TCR beta chain. Germline is not matched at one junction end, which may reflect a read error. Enrolment of Seattle patients took place during active infection, and they were followed longitudinally. This sample was taken from a study of blood T cell repertoires in COVID-19. Whole-study context: There were acute and convalescent COVID-19 samples, and they came from the United States, Italy and Spain. T cells, B-cell-depleted T cells, or PBMCs supplied cDNA or gDNA.

The CDR3 is 14 amino acids. The germline V gene encodes CDR1 MDHEN and CDR2 SYDVKM. Measured with immunoSEQ multiplex PCR; TCRdb has only the in-frame clones, and not every one. Among approximately 150,000 clones listed, roughly 86% were seen once. This TCR derives from a woman of 80 years or more with COVID-19, enrolled during active disease. The sequencing input was peripheral blood. The chain has TRBV28 and TRBJ1-1; 7 bases fit TRBD1. The CDR3 DNA reads TGTGCCAGCAGTTTAGACAGGGTGAAGACTGAAGCTTTCTTT. It encodes CASSLDRVKTEAFF. The variable domain in full, completed from reference TRBV28 and TRBJ1-1, reads DVKVTQSSRYLVKRTGEKVFLECVQDMDHENMFWYRQDPGLGLRLIYFSYDVKMKEKGDIPEGYSVSREKKERFSLILESASTNQTSMYLCASSLDRVKTEAFFGQGTRLTVV.